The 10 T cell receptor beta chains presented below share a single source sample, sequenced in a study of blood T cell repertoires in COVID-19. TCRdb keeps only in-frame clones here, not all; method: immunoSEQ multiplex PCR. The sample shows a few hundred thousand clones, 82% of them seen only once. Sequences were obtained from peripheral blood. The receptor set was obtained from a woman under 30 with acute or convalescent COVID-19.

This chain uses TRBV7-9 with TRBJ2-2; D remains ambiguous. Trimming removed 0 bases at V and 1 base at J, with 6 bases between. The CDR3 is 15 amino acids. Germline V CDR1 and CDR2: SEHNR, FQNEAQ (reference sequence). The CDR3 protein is CASSLASWNTGELFF. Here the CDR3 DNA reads TGTGCCAGCAGCTTAGCGAGCTGGAACACCGGGGAGCTGTTTTTT.

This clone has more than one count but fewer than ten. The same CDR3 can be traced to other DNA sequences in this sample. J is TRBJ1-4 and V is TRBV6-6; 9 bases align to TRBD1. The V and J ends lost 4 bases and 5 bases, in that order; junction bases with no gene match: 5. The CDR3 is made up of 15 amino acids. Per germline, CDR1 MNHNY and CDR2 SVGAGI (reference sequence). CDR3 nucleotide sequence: TGTGCCAGCAGTTCCACGGGACAGGGAAATGAAAAACTGTTTTTT. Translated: CASSSTGQGNEKLFF.

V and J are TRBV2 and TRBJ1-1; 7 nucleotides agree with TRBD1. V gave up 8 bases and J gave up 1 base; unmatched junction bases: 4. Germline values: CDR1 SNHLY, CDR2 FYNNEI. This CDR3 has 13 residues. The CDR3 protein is CASLRQGNTEAFF. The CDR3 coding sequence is TGTGCCAGCCTCAGACAGGGGAACACTGAAGCTTTCTTT.

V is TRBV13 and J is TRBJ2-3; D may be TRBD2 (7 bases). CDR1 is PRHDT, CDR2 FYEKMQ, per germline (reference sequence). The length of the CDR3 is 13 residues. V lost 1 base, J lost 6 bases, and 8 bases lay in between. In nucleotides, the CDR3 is TGTGCCAGCAGCTTAGAGGGGGGGGATACGCAGTATTTT. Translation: CASSLEGGDTQYF.

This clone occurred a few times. CDR3 amino acids: CASRSGEGYGYTF. The DNA of the CDR3 is TGTGCCAGCAGGTCTGGGGAGGGGTATGGCTACACCTTC. The chain links TRBV28 to TRBJ1-2; D is possibly TRBD1 (5 bases). The CDR3 totals 13 residues. Looked up from germline, CDR1 is MDHEN and CDR2 is SYDVKM. Trimming took off 6 bases at V and 5 bases at J, with 13 bases between the two ends.

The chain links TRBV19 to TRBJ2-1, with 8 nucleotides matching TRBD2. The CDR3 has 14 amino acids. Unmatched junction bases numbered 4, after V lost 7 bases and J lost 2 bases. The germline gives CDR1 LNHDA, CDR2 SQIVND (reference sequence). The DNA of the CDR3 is TGTGCCAGTAAGCGGGAGTGGACCTACAATGAGCAGTTCTTC. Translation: CASKREWTYNEQFF.

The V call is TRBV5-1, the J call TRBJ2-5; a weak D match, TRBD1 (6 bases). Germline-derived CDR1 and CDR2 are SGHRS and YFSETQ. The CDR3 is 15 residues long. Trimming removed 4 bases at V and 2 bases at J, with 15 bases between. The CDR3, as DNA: TGCGCCAGCAGCCCCGGGGACATCCAACAAGAGACCCAGTACTTC. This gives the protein CASSPGDIQQETQYF.

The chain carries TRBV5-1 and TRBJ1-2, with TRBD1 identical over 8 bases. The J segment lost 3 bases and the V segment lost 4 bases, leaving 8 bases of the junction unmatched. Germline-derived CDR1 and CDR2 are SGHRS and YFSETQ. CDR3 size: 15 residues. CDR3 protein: CASSLGQGGHYGYTF. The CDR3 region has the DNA TGCGCCAGCAGCCTAGGACAGGGTGGCCACTATGGCTACACCTTC.

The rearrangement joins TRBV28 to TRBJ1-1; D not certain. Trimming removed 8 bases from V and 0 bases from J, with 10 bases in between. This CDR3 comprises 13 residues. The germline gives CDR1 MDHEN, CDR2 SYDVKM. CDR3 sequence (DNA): TGTGCCAGCGCGGCGCTCCTGAACACTGAAGCTTTCTTT. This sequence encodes CASAALLNTEAFF.

DNA of the CDR3: TGTGCCAGCAGCTTAGGTCGGGAGGGGAACACTGAAGCTTTCTTT. Translation gives CASSLGREGNTEAFF. The chain has TRBV13 and TRBJ1-1; D remains ambiguous. Germline-derived CDR1 and CDR2 are PRHDT and FYEKMQ (reference sequence). This CDR3 spans 15 amino acids. The germline V and J ends were trimmed by 0 bases and 1 base, with 9 bases remaining between them.